The 30 T cell receptor beta chains presented below share a single source sample, sequenced in a study of blood T cell repertoires in COVID-19. The data were produced by immunoSEQ multiplex PCR, yet TCRdb's version contains in-frame clones alone and is incomplete. The sample holds 50,000 to 75,000 clones, roughly 92% seen once. Material: peripheral blood. The receptors originated from a man between 65 and 85 years old with active COVID-19.

The sample holds one count of this clone. The CDR3 DNA follows: TGTGCTAGTGGCCTCGGACAGGGGGCGCGGGAGACCCAGTACTTC. Encoded protein: CASGLGQGARETQYF. The chain is built from TRBV12-5 and TRBJ2-5; 11 bases fit TRBD1. Losses at the gene ends were 6 bases for V and 5 bases for J; bases not matched to a gene: 8. CDR1 and CDR2 (germline): LGHNT, FRNRAP. This CDR3 is 15 amino acids long.

The chain is built from TRBV5-4 and TRBJ2-4; possibly TRBD1 for D (6 bases). The length of the CDR3 is 15 residues. The V gene lost 2 bases and the J gene lost 1 base, with 10 bases spanning the gap. Germline CDR1 reads SGHNT; CDR2 reads YYREEE (reference sequence). CDR3 residues: CASSFSGDAKNIQYF. The CDR3 coding sequence is TGTGCCAGCAGCTTCTCAGGGGACGCCAAAAACATTCAGTACTTC.

The rearrangement joins TRBV18 to TRBJ2-3, with no clear D. V lost 1 base, J lost 6 bases, and 17 bases lay in between. Per the germline V gene, CDR1 is KGHSH and CDR2 is LQKENI. The CDR3 loop spans 16 amino acids. The CDR3 DNA reads as TGTGCCAGCTCACCACGCGCAAACCAACCTTGGGATACGCAGTATTTT. This encodes CASSPRANQPWDTQYF.

The chain couples TRBV29-1 to TRBJ2-5; 12 bases fit TRBD2. Trimming cost V 7 bases and J 4 bases; bases outside gene matches: 10. This CDR3 region has 15 residues. Germline V gene lookup returns CDR1 SQVTM and CDR2 ANQGSEA. CDR3 sequence reads: CSAITSGGIRETQYF. The CDR3 DNA reads as TGCAGCGCGATTACTAGCGGGGGGATTCGAGAGACCCAGTACTTC.

The count of this clone is one. The germline gene is not matched at one end of the junction; a read error may be the cause. V gene TRBV6-1 combines with J gene TRBJ2-5; 8 nucleotides line up with TRBD1. Germline CDR1 and CDR2: MNHNS and SASEGT. This CDR3 has 15 amino acids. CDR3 amino acids: CAGSEWRTGRETQYF. In nucleotides, the CDR3 is TGTGCCGGCAGTGAATGGAGGACAGGGAGGGAGACCCAGTACTTC.

The rearrangement uses TRBV5-4 and TRBJ2-3; 8 positions agree with TRBD1. The junction had 11 bases not matched to a gene; V was cut back by 6 bases and J by 5 bases. CDR1 and CDR2 from the germline V gene are SGHNT and YYREEE (reference sequence). This CDR3 contains 15 residues. The DNA for the CDR3 is TGTGCCAGCAAGCCTCAGACAGGGGTGGAAGATACGCAGTATTTT. Its protein product is CASKPQTGVEDTQYF.

The V call is TRBV3-1 (or the pseudogene TRBV3-2), the J call TRBJ1-2, with D uncertain. The germline CDR1 and CDR2 sequences are LGHDT and YNNKEL (reference sequence). The CDR3 length is 16 residues. Deletions cut 4 bases from V and 2 bases from J, with 17 bases between. The CDR3 sequence: CASSPPAKRENYGYTF. The CDR3 nucleotides read TGTGCCAGCAGCCCCCCCGCAAAACGGGAGAACTATGGCTACACCTTC.

V gene TRBV24-1 combines with J gene TRBJ2-7; D perhaps matches TRBD2 (5 bases). The CDR3 is 12 amino acids. CDR1 and CDR2 from the germline V gene are KGHDR and SFDVKD. V was pared by 12 bases and J by 2 bases, with 13 bases between. The CDR3 nucleotides read TGTGCCTCCGTCTCGGGGACCTACGAGCAGTACGTC. Translated, it gives CASVSGTYEQYV.

In its sample, this clone was seen a few times. V gene TRBV3-1 (or the pseudogene TRBV3-2) combines with J gene TRBJ2-1; 9 nucleotides align to TRBD2. The CDR3 is 15 residues long. V was clipped by 6 bases and J by 5 bases; unmatched bases: 8. Germline values: CDR1 LGHDT, CDR2 YNNKEL (reference sequence). CDR3 sequence reads: CASSPIAGANNEQFF. CDR3 DNA sequence: TGTGCCAGCAGTCCAATAGCGGGGGCCAACAATGAGCAGTTCTTC.

This clone was seen a single time. The chain uses TRBV7-8 and TRBJ2-1, with 9 nucleotides matching TRBD1. Germline loops: CDR1 SGHVS, CDR2 FQNEAQ. The CDR3 extends over 15 amino acids. V shed 5 bases and J 3 bases; nucleotides not matched to a gene: 5. CDR3 sequence reads: CASSEPGQGYNEQFF. The DNA for the CDR3 is TGTGCCAGCAGCGAACCGGGACAGGGCTACAATGAGCAGTTCTTC.

The V call is TRBV6-2 or TRBV6-3, the J call TRBJ2-1; weak D call: TRBD2 (6 bases). CDR3 length equals 15 residues. In germline, CDR1 is MNHEY, CDR2 SVGEGT. Between the trimmed V and J ends, which lost 2 bases and 6 bases, there was a span of 14 bases. CDR3 amino acids: CASSYAGTSLNEQFF. CDR3 sequence (DNA): TGTGCCAGCAGTTACGCCGGGACTTCGCTCAATGAGCAGTTCTTC.

As concerns this clone: A read error may produce the germline difference seen at one junction end. This chain links TRBV2 with TRBJ2-2, with 13 nucleotides matching TRBD2. Germline CDR1 reads SNHLY; CDR2 reads FYNNEI. The CDR3 covers 13 residues. CDR3 DNA: TGTGCCAGCAGTGACGGACTAGCGGGGGCCCGGATTTTT. Its translation: CASSDGLAGARIF.

The genes are TRBV5-1 and TRBJ2-2, with a possible D match to TRBD2 (6 bases). Trimming stripped 5 bases from V and 3 bases from J, with 11 bases between. Germline V gene sequence: CDR1 SGHRS, CDR2 YFSETQ. The CDR3 spans 14 residues. The CDR3 bases are TGCGCCAGCAGACCGGGGGAGGACACCGGGGAGCTGTTTTTT. Translating it yields CASRPGEDTGELFF.

This rearrangement joins TRBV15 to TRBJ2-3, with 7 positions matching TRBD2. With 2 bases clipped from V and 2 bases from J, the junction kept 7 bases outside the gene matches. The CDR3 runs to 16 residues. Germline CDR1 LNHNV, CDR2 YYDKDF (reference sequence). CDR3 in amino acids: CATSRRLADITDTQYF. In nucleotides, the CDR3 is TGTGCCACCAGCAGACGACTAGCAGATATCACAGATACGCAGTATTTT.

The rearrangement uses TRBV18 and TRBJ1-5, with 8 bases that match TRBD1. CDR1 KGHSH and CDR2 LQKENI come from the germline V gene. This CDR3 comprises 16 residues. V gave up 4 bases and J gave up 1 base; unmatched junction bases: 6. CDR3 protein: CASSHRQGISNQPQHF. The CDR3 DNA reads TGTGCCAGCTCACACCGACAGGGGATAAGCAATCAGCCCCAGCATTTT.

The rearrangement joins TRBV10-3 to TRBJ2-6; D is unclear. Germline loops: CDR1 ENHRY, CDR2 SYGVKD. Trimming left V 2 bases short and J 1 base short, with 6 bases between. This CDR3 is built from 15 residues. The CDR3 region has the DNA TGTGCCATCAGTGAGGGTGCGTCTGGGGCCAACGTCCTGACTTTC. Its translation is CAISEGASGANVLTF.

This clone was picked up one time. The chain recombines TRBV6-4 with TRBJ2-2; TRBD2 agrees at 7 bases. Trimming took 6 bases from V and 3 from J; bases not matched to a gene: 4. The CDR3 loop spans 14 amino acids. Germline lookup yields CDR1 MRHNA and CDR2 SNTAGT. The CDR3: CASRTGGHTGELFF. The CDR3, as DNA: TGTGCCAGCAGAACGGGGGGACACACCGGGGAGCTGTTTTTT.

This clone was found once. The chain recombines TRBV12-5 with TRBJ2-2, with TRBD1 as a possible D gene (6 bases). This CDR3 comprises 15 residues. The germline V and J ends were trimmed by 6 bases and 5 bases, with 16 bases remaining between them. The germline V gene has CDR1 LGHNT and CDR2 FRNRAP. The CDR3 DNA is TGTGCTAGTGGACCAGCGACAGGCTCAACCGGGGAGCTGTTTTTT. Amino acid sequence: CASGPATGSTGELFF.

The chain combines TRBV10-3 with TRBJ2-3; the match to TRBD1 covers 9 bases. V lost 6 bases to trimming and J lost 2 bases; unmatched junction nucleotides: 6. Germline V gene lookup returns CDR1 ENHRY and CDR2 SYGVKD. CDR3 length equals 15 residues. The CDR3 protein is CAIRGTGINTDTQYF. The CDR3 DNA sequence: TGTGCCATCAGGGGGACAGGGATTAACACAGATACGCAGTATTTT.

The chain carries TRBV5-5 and TRBJ1-2, with 9 positions matching TRBD1. There are 14 residues in the CDR3. CDR1 and CDR2 (germline): SGHKS, YYEKEE (reference sequence). V gave up 4 bases and J gave up 4 bases; unmatched junction bases: 5. The chain's CDR3 is CASSPDRGIYGYTF. The CDR3 DNA follows: TGTGCCAGCAGCCCGGACAGGGGTATCTATGGCTACACCTTC. Drawing the rest from reference TRBV5-5 and TRBJ1-2, the complete variable domain is DAGVTQSPTHLIKTRGQQVTLRCSPISGHKSVSWYQQVLGQGPQFIFQYYEKEERGRGNFPDRFSARQFPNYSSELNVNALLLGDSALYLCASSPDRGIYGYTFGSGTRLTVV.

The chain couples TRBV19 to TRBJ2-2; 7 positions agree with TRBD2. J was trimmed by 6 bases and V by 7 bases; bases with no gene match: 8. This CDR3 comprises 14 residues. The germline V gene has CDR1 LNHDA and CDR2 SQIVND (reference sequence). Written as DNA, the CDR3 is TGTGCCAGTAAGGGGACTACCTTCGCCGGGGAGCTGTTTTTT. This sequence encodes CASKGTTFAGELFF.

This chain links TRBV7-6 with TRBJ2-3; D call uncertain. The CDR3 consists of 12 residues. Germline V CDR1 and CDR2: SGHVS, FNYEAQ. V was shortened by 3 bases and J by 6 bases, with 7 bases between the two germline ends. The CDR3 DNA sequence: TGTGCCAGCAGCTTGGTTCAGGATACGCAGTATTTT. This sequence encodes CASSLVQDTQYF.

The J gene is TRBJ2-2, the V gene TRBV10-3; D is perhaps TRBD2 (5 bases). Germline V gene lookup returns CDR1 ENHRY and CDR2 SYGVKD. Trimming removed 8 bases at V and 1 base at J, with 11 bases between. CDR3 length: 14 amino acids. The DNA for the CDR3 is TGTGCCATCGGTCCCCGGGGGAACACCGGGGAGCTGTTTTTT. It specifies CAIGPRGNTGELFF.

The rearrangement joins TRBV5-8 to TRBJ2-1, with a weak D call TRBD2 (6 bases). This CDR3 comprises 12 residues. Trimming stripped 4 bases from V and 13 bases from J, with 15 bases between. Germline V gives CDR1 SGHTS, CDR2 YDEGEE. CDR3 in amino acids: CASSKVAVYQFF. The CDR3 DNA follows: TGTGCCAGCAGCAAAGTAGCGGTTTACCAGTTCTTC.

The V and J genes are TRBV28 and TRBJ1-5; possible D gene TRBD1, 6 bases. The length of the CDR3 is 15 residues. V was clipped by 2 bases and J by 2 bases, with 10 bases between them. Germline loops: CDR1 MDHEN, CDR2 SYDVKM. This CDR3 reads CASSLPGVGNQPQHF. CDR3 nucleotide sequence: TGTGCCAGCAGTTTACCAGGGGTGGGCAATCAGCCCCAGCATTTT.

This chain links TRBV18 with TRBJ2-1; possibly TRBD1 for D (5 bases). This CDR3 has 15 residues. The V gene's germline CDR1 is KGHSH and CDR2 LQKENI. V lost 3 bases to trimming and J lost 1 base, with 10 bases between them. The CDR3 loop is CASSPGQTSYNEQFF. DNA of the CDR3: TGTGCCAGCTCACCCGGACAAACATCCTACAATGAGCAGTTCTTC.

V gene TRBV15 combines with J gene TRBJ2-7; tentatively, D is TRBD2 (5 bases). Trimming left V 0 bases short and J 6 bases short, with 6 bases between. The CDR3 contains 12 residues. The germline V gene encodes CDR1 LNHNV and CDR2 YYDKDF (reference sequence). In nucleotides, the CDR3 is TGTGCCACCAGCAGAGATCGGGGCGAGCAGTACTTC. Amino acid sequence: CATSRDRGEQYF.

This chain uses TRBV5-6 with TRBJ1-3, with D tentatively TRBD1 (5 bases). Germline CDR1 and CDR2: SGHDT and YYEEEE. The ends were cut back, 2 bases at V and 2 bases at J, with 11 bases in the middle. This CDR3 comprises 15 residues. For the CDR3, the DNA is TGTGCCAGCAGCTTCGGCAGGGAACCTGGAAACACCATATATTTT. Translation gives CASSFGREPGNTIYF.

The V call is TRBV29-1, the J call TRBJ2-3; D gene unclear. Germline V CDR1 and CDR2: SQVTM, ANQGSEA. This CDR3 is built from 14 residues. V was shortened by 5 bases and J by 0 bases, with 12 bases between the two germline ends. The CDR3 here is CSVHGLTSTDTQYF. CDR3 nucleotide sequence: TGCAGCGTTCATGGGCTAACGAGCACAGATACGCAGTATTTT.

This rearrangement joins TRBV29-1 to TRBJ2-7, with D tentatively TRBD1 (6 bases). The germline gives CDR1 SQVTM, CDR2 ANQGSEA. The V end was cut by 7 bases, the J end by 6 bases, with 22 bases between. This CDR3 region has 14 residues. CDR3 protein: CSARDTAKVGEQYF. As DNA, the CDR3 is TGCAGCGCCCGGGACACAGCGAAGGTCGGCGAGCAGTACTTC.